The text below deals with one TCR beta chain. The antigen is not known. A sample-barcoded 5' primer and a J-beta primer mix were used in a second PCR of roughly 7 to 11 cycles. Each CDR3 protein gets one entry after TCRdb re-called the 5' RACE reads with MiXCR. Among around 790,000 distinct CDR3 sequences listed, 44% were seen once. These data come from a study of blood T cells in healthy people across ages. Study-wide results and limits: TCR beta diversity per million T cells fell roughly linearly with age. There were more naive CD4+ cells and higher diversity in long-lived donors than in aged donors.

Sequencing was performed on blood. This receptor was obtained from a man aged 60 to 75 in good health.

The chain's CDR3 is CASRPGTTNEKLFF. The CDR3 DNA follows: TGTGCCAGCAGACCCGGGACTACTAATGAAAAACTGTTTTTT. The chain couples TRBV12-3 or TRBV12-4 to TRBJ1-4; D may be TRBD1 (5 bases). The CDR3 extends over 14 amino acids. Trimming took 6 bases from V and 2 from J, leaving 10 bases between them.